This TCR beta chain derives from a study of blood T cell repertoires in COVID-19. Study-level background: Some COVID-19 samples were acute and others convalescent; all came from the United States, Italy and Spain. Sample material is recorded as cDNA or gDNA derived from T cells, B-cell-depleted T cells, or PBMCs.

The V gene end was trimmed by 3 bases and the J gene end by 4 bases; junction bases not matched to a gene: 8. The length of the CDR3 is 15 residues. The germline V gene has CDR1 LNHDA and CDR2 SQIVND (reference sequence). In the authors' methods: Reference gene primer amplification gave estimated nucleated cell counts. The table came from immunoSEQ multiplex PCR; TCRdb's copy has only in-frame clones and leaves some out. For V, J and clone size, that table is used; D and trimming come from the DNA. The table records some 190,000 clones, over 75% of them present only once. Sequencing was done on a sample of peripheral blood. The sequence derives from a human donor with active or convalescent COVID-19. The donor label of this sample is uncertain. V is TRBV19 and J is TRBJ1-2, with 7 bases matching TRBD1. The CDR3 nucleotides are TGTGCCAGTAGTATCTCCCACAGGGGAAGCTATGGCTACACCTTC. Protein product: CASSISHRGSYGYTF.